The 22 T cell receptor beta chains below come from one sample, sequenced in a study of memory CD4+ T cells and cytomegalovirus serostatus (dated by TCRdb to about 2019). Receptors were amplified or captured by the immunoSEQ multiplex PCR assay. This immuneACCESS table, as held by TCRdb, lists in-frame sequences with V and J called but not all clones. Of the missing ones, under half trace to an unresolved V gene in checked studies; the others have no known cause. This sample comprises under 55,000 clones, around four fifths of them detected only once. Just under 2% of the sample is in the top ten clones. A FACSAria II was used to sort memory CD4+ T cells, defined as single viable CD3+CD4+CD8-CD45RO+ cells. Sequencing was done on a sample of memory CD4+ T cells from blood. The receptors here all came from an adult in good health and CMV-seropositive.

The chain couples TRBV9 to TRBJ2-5; D not resolved. Trimming pared 0 bases from V and 5 bases from J, leaving 2 bases between. CDR3 size: 11 residues. Germline V gene sequence: CDR1 SGDLS, CDR2 YYNGEE. CDR3 sequence (DNA): TGTGCCAGCAGCGTAGTCGAGACCCAGTACTTC. Translating gives CASSVVETQYF.

This clone was observed a few times. The chain recombines TRBV25-1 with TRBJ2-1, with 7 bases fitting TRBD2. J was trimmed by 2 bases and V by 5 bases; bases with no gene match: 3. This CDR3 has 14 amino acids. Per the germline V gene, CDR1 is MGHDK and CDR2 is SYGVNS. The CDR3 sequence: CASSIGRTYNEQFF. The CDR3 DNA follows: TGTGCCAGCAGTATCGGGAGGACCTACAATGAGCAGTTCTTC. The complete variable domain, with remaining parts taken from reference TRBV25-1 and TRBJ2-1, reads EADIYQTPRYLVIGTGKKITLECSQTMGHDKMYWYQQDPGMELHLIHYSYGVNSTEKGDLSSESTVSRIRTEHFPLTLESARPSHTSQYLCASSIGRTYNEQFFGPGTRLTVL.

The chain uses TRBV4-3 and TRBJ2-2; TRBD1 might be the D (6 bases). Trimming pared 0 bases from V and 1 base from J, leaving 9 bases between. The CDR3 has 16 residues. Germline V lookup: CDR1 LGHNA, CDR2 YSLEER. The CDR3 spells CASSQDTTGNTGELFF. The DNA for the CDR3 is TGCGCCAGCAGCCAAGATACGACAGGGAACACCGGGGAGCTGTTTTTT.

The chain is built from TRBV30 and TRBJ1-3; 8 nucleotides line up with TRBD1. Looked up from germline, CDR1 is GTSNPN and CDR2 is SVGIG (reference sequence). The ends lost 3 bases at V and 0 bases at J; junction bases unmatched: 16. There are 19 residues in the CDR3. The CDR3 nucleotides read TGTGCCTGGAGCTCCTGGACAGGGAGGACCTCTCTCTCTGGAAACACCATATATTTT. The encoded protein is CAWSSWTGRTSLSGNTIYF.

Details on this clone: The junction departs from the called germline gene at one end, perhaps through a read error. This rearrangement joins TRBV27 to TRBJ2-1; a possible D gene is TRBD2 (6 bases). The CDR3 is 15 residues long. Germline V gene sequence: CDR1 MNHEY, CDR2 SMNVEV (reference sequence). CDR3 residues: CASSLPGASHNEQFF. For the CDR3, the DNA is TGTGCCAGCAGTTTACCGGGAGCCTCCCACAATGAGCAGTTCTTC.

The chain recombines TRBV12-5 with TRBJ1-5; no clear D gene. The CDR3 has 18 amino acids. Trimming left V 4 bases short and J 2 bases short, with 21 bases between. Per the germline V gene, CDR1 is LGHNT and CDR2 is FRNRAP. CDR3 DNA: TGTGCTAGTGGTTACACCGGCGAGGGTGGCTCGGGCAATCAGCCCCAGCATTTT. Its translation is CASGYTGEGGSGNQPQHF. The variable domain in full, with the rest retrieved from reference TRBV12-5 and TRBJ1-5, is DARVTQTPRHKVTEMGQEVTMRCQPILGHNTVFWYRQTMMQGLELLAYFRNRAPLDDSGMPKDRFSAEMPDATLATLKIQPSEPRDSAVYFCASGYTGEGGSGNQPQHFGDGTRLSIL.

This clone was counted a few times. The CDR3 reads CASRWNTEAFF. CDR3 DNA sequence: TGTGCCAGCAGGTGGAACACTGAAGCTTTCTTT. V usage is TRBV6-1 and J usage is TRBJ1-1; D is uncertain. Germline CDR1 is MNHNS and CDR2 is SASEGT. The V end lost 6 bases, the J end lost 1 base, and 3 bases lay between the germline ends. The CDR3 contains 11 residues.

This chain links TRBV4-3 with TRBJ2-2; TRBD2 agrees at 8 bases. Trimming cost V 7 bases and J 6 bases; bases outside gene matches: 13. This CDR3 comprises 16 residues. CDR1 LGHNA and CDR2 YSLEER come from the germline V gene. Written as DNA, the CDR3 is TGCGCCAGCATGAGTGTGGGTGTAGCGGGACCCGGGGAGCTGTTTTTT. Translated: CASMSVGVAGPGELFF.

The gene calls are TRBV11-2 and TRBJ2-7, with D possibly TRBD2 on 6 matching bases. Germline V gene lookup returns CDR1 SGHAT and CDR2 FQNNGV. This CDR3 contains 15 residues. The ends were cut back, 1 base at V and 1 base at J, with 11 bases in the middle. CDR3: CASSLGAGTSYEQYF. The CDR3 DNA reads as TGTGCCAGCAGCTTAGGGGCAGGGACTTCCTACGAGCAGTACTTC.

There are a few counts of this clone. The chain recombines TRBV28 with TRBJ1-2; D is undetermined. The CDR3 runs 12 residues. V dropped 6 bases and J dropped 0 bases, with 5 bases sitting between them. Per the germline V gene, CDR1 is MDHEN and CDR2 is SYDVKM. CDR3 coding DNA: TGTGCCAGCAGAAGTACTAACTATGGCTACACCTTC. It encodes CASRSTNYGYTF.

The chain joins TRBV10-3 to TRBJ2-5; D gene ambiguous. The V gene lost 2 bases and the J gene lost 3 bases, with 10 bases spanning the gap. This CDR3 comprises 14 residues. The germline V gene encodes CDR1 ENHRY and CDR2 SYGVKD. CDR3 sequence: CAISERADKETQYF. The CDR3 coding sequence is TGTGCCATCAGTGAGAGGGCAGATAAAGAGACCCAGTACTTC.

The rearrangement links TRBV10-3 to TRBJ2-7; 11 bases are a match to TRBD2. CDR3 length: 17 residues. Germline loops: CDR1 ENHRY, CDR2 SYGVKD. With V trimmed by 2 bases and J by 2 bases, 8 bases remained unmatched. CDR3 DNA: TGTGCCATCAGTGAGAGGGCTAGCGGGGGGAACCCCTACGAGCAGTACTTC. Its protein product is CAISERASGGNPYEQYF.

This chain links TRBV6-5 with TRBJ2-5; TRBD2 is a possible D gene (5 bases). CDR3 length: 15 residues. V gave up 2 bases and J gave up 1 base, with 11 bases separating them. Germline CDR1 is MNHEY and CDR2 is SVGAGI. The CDR3 coding sequence is TGTGCCAGCAGTTACCGTCGGGGTTTCCAAGAGACCCAGTACTTC. Translated: CASSYRRGFQETQYF.

The CDR3 loop reads CASSLGGRGWDEKLFF. The CDR3 bases are TGTGCCAGCAGCTTAGGGGGTCGGGGATGGGATGAAAAACTGTTTTTT. The J gene is TRBJ1-4, the V gene TRBV7-2; D is undetermined. V lost 1 base and J lost 6, with 15 bases in between. The CDR3 consists of 16 residues. Germline values: CDR1 SGHTA, CDR2 FQGNSA.

The J gene is TRBJ2-2, the V gene TRBV19; D uncertain. This CDR3 is built from 14 residues. Trimming left V 3 bases short and J 1 base short, with 6 bases between. Germline lookup yields CDR1 LNHDA and CDR2 SQIVND (reference sequence). The CDR3 protein is CASSMDGNTGELFF. The CDR3 nucleotides are TGTGCCAGTAGTATGGACGGGAACACCGGGGAGCTGTTTTTT.

The chain is built from TRBV19 and TRBJ1-3; D not resolved. There are 16 residues in the CDR3. Trimming removed 7 bases from V and 2 bases from J, with 18 bases in between. Germline lookup yields CDR1 LNHDA and CDR2 SQIVND (reference sequence). The CDR3 region is CASTLGTGVAGNTIYF. CDR3 nucleotides: TGTGCCAGTACCCTAGGAACCGGGGTCGCTGGAAACACCATATATTTT.

This chain joins TRBV4-3 and TRBJ1-1; no clear D. Trimming shortened V by 1 base and J by 2 bases, and 8 bases separated the two germline ends. The CDR3 extends over 14 amino acids. CDR1 LGHNA and CDR2 YSLEER come from the germline V gene. The CDR3 protein is CASSQVRGNTEAFF. The CDR3 DNA reads as TGCGCCAGCAGCCAAGTGCGGGGTAACACTGAAGCTTTCTTT.

The chain combines TRBV7-9 with TRBJ2-4; D remains unclear. Trimming left V 5 bases short and J 8 bases short, with 13 bases between. CDR3 length equals 13 residues. Germline V lookup: CDR1 SEHNR, CDR2 FQNEAQ (reference sequence). The CDR3: CASSLGRVDIQYF. DNA of the CDR3: TGTGCCAGCAGCCTCGGTAGGGTGGACATTCAGTACTTC.

The rearrangement joins TRBV4-2 to TRBJ2-3; D is ambiguous. V lost 1 base to trimming and J lost 12 bases, with 5 bases between them. Germline V gene data show CDR1 as LGHNA and CDR2 as YNFKEQ. The CDR3 contains 10 residues. This CDR3 is CASSQGKQYF. Written as DNA, the CDR3 is TGTGCCAGCAGCCAAGGGAAACAGTATTTT.

This chain uses TRBV15 with TRBJ2-3; a weak D match, TRBD1 (6 bases). In germline, CDR1 is LNHNV, CDR2 YYDKDF (reference sequence). V lost 0 bases to trimming and J lost 4 bases, with 14 bases between them. This CDR3 contains 16 residues. DNA for the CDR3: TGTGCCACCAGCAGAGATGGGCAGGGGTTCGCAGATACGCAGTATTTT. Encoded protein: CATSRDGQGFADTQYF.

V usage is TRBV28 and J usage is TRBJ2-5; possible D gene TRBD2, 5 bases. CDR3 size: 14 residues. CDR1 and CDR2 (germline): MDHEN, SYDVKM. Between the trimmed V and J ends, which lost 3 bases and 9 bases, there was a span of 17 bases. CDR3 amino acids: CASSFSSGSGAQYF. The CDR3 nucleotides read TGTGCCAGCAGTTTCTCTTCGGGGTCCGGGGCCCAGTACTTC.

This chain uses TRBV5-1 with TRBJ2-1; 9 nucleotides agree with TRBD1. Germline V gene lookup returns CDR1 SGHRS and CDR2 YFSETQ. V lost 3 bases to trimming and J lost 10 bases; unmatched junction nucleotides: 8. The CDR3 consists of 14 residues. CDR3 region: CASSSRTGAEEQFF. The CDR3, as DNA: TGCGCCAGCAGCTCCCGGACAGGGGCTGAGGAGCAGTTCTTC.